These 25 T cell receptor beta chains were sequenced from one sample in a study of response to subunit inactivated influenza vaccine. TCRdb analysed the RT-PCR reads with MiXCR anew, one entry per CDR3 protein. The table includes a few hundred thousand distinct CDR3 sequences, roughly 22% detected once. Sequenced material: PBMCs from blood, taken about 20 months after vaccination. The receptor source for this set is a man between 50 and 75 years old who received an inactivated influenza vaccine.

This clonotype was seen at least ten times. The chain has TRBV25-1 and TRBJ1-2; a possible D gene is TRBD1 (6 bases). The CDR3 extends over 16 amino acids. The V gene lost 1 base and the J gene lost 2 bases, with 14 bases spanning the gap. The germline V gene encodes CDR1 MGHDK and CDR2 SYGVNS. For the CDR3, the DNA is TGTGCCAGCAGTGAATTCGACGCAGGGGCGAACTATGGCTACACCTTC. The encoded protein is CASSEFDAGANYGYTF.

This clonotype appeared many times. V is TRBV4-1 and J is TRBJ2-5, with D unresolved. Germline loops: CDR1 MGHRA, CDR2 YSYEKL. The CDR3 loop spans 13 amino acids. The V gene lost 2 bases and the J gene lost 6 bases, with 10 bases spanning the gap. CDR3 DNA: TGCGCCAGCAGCCAACTAATCTTGCAGACCCAGTACTTC. This codes for CASSQLILQTQYF.

The V gene is TRBV7-8, the J gene TRBJ2-1; no definite D call. Trimming took off 5 bases at V and 1 base at J, with 9 bases between the two ends. CDR1 and CDR2 (germline): SGHVS, FQNEAQ. The length of the CDR3 is 14 residues. CDR3 nucleotides: TGTGCCAGCAGCCGCCATGGTTCCTACAATGAGCAGTTCTTC. Translating gives CASSRHGSYNEQFF.

This clonotype was detected only a few times. This rearrangement joins TRBV7-9 to TRBJ1-5, with 9 bases identical to TRBD1. V trimming: 0 bases; J trimming: 6 bases; junction bases outside the gene matches: 3. CDR3 size: 15 residues. The germline V gene encodes CDR1 SEHNR and CDR2 FQNEAQ (reference sequence). The CDR3 bases are TGTGCCAGCAGCTTAGCGGGGACAGGGCTTCAGCCCCAGCATTTT. Protein sequence: CASSLAGTGLQPQHF.

This clonotype was seen more than once but under ten times. This chain links TRBV4-1 with TRBJ2-7, with D possibly matching TRBD2 (6 bases). CDR3 size: 15 residues. Looked up from germline, CDR1 is MGHRA and CDR2 is YSYEKL. Deletions cut 4 bases from V and 0 bases from J, with 13 bases between. CDR3 nucleotide sequence: TGCGCCAGCAGCCCTCTAGCGTCGAGCTCCTACGAGCAGTACTTC. Translating gives CASSPLASSSYEQYF.

This clonotype showed up many times. The chain joins TRBV2 to TRBJ1-1, with a tentative D call TRBD1 (5 bases). Germline CDR1 is SNHLY and CDR2 is FYNNEI. CDR3 length equals 14 residues. Trimming cost V 4 bases and J 2 bases, with 11 bases left between them. The CDR3 here is CASSVQGLNTEAFF. The CDR3 DNA is TGTGCCAGCAGTGTCCAGGGCCTTAACACTGAAGCTTTCTTT. Complete variable domain (other parts from reference TRBV2 and TRBJ1-1): EPEVTQTPSHQVTQMGQEVILRCVPISNHLYFYWYRQILGQKVEFLVSFYNNEISEKSEIFDDQFSVERPDGSNFTLKIRSTKLEDSAMYFCASSVQGLNTEAFFGQGTRLTVV.

This clonotype was recorded at least ten times. The rearrangement joins TRBV6-2 or TRBV6-3 to TRBJ2-1; 11 nucleotides agree with TRBD2. J was trimmed by 8 bases and V by 4 bases; bases with no gene match: 7. The CDR3 covers 15 residues. Germline assignment: CDR1 MNHEY and CDR2 SVGEGT. The CDR3 DNA reads TGTGCCAGCAGTTTTAGCGGGAGGGCCGAGGATGAGCAGTTCTTC. Translation gives CASSFSGRAEDEQFF.

The chain links TRBV5-1 to TRBJ1-1; D unresolved. The CDR3 spans 15 residues. Looked up from germline, CDR1 is SGHRS and CDR2 is YFSETQ. Trimming took off 5 bases at V and 1 base at J, with 15 bases between the two ends. The CDR3 DNA follows: TGCGCCAGCAGGGAGAGGGAAACCGCGAACACTGAAGCTTTCTTT. Its protein is CASRERETANTEAFF. Full variable domain (missing parts from reference TRBV5-1 and TRBJ1-1): KAGVTQTPRYLIKTRGQQVTLSCSPISGHRSVSWYQQTPGQGLQFLFEYFSETQRNKGNFPGRFSGRQFSNSRSEMNVSTLELGDSALYLCASRERETANTEAFFGQGTRLTVV.

This clonotype was seen more than once but under ten times. This rearrangement joins TRBV5-1 to TRBJ1-1; D call uncertain. V lost 0 bases and J lost 1, with 7 bases in between. From germline, CDR1 is SGHRS and CDR2 YFSETQ. The CDR3 runs 14 residues. This CDR3 is CASSLAVGNTEAFF. The CDR3 coding sequence is TGCGCCAGCAGCTTGGCCGTCGGGAACACTGAAGCTTTCTTT.

This clonotype was counted between two and nine times. V gene TRBV7-8 combines with J gene TRBJ1-2; D is ambiguous. The germline gives CDR1 SGHVS, CDR2 FQNEAQ. CDR3 length: 13 residues. V lost 4 bases to trimming and J lost 5 bases, with 11 bases between them. This chain's CDR3 is CASSYKFFYGYTF. In DNA form, the CDR3 reads TGTGCCAGCAGCTACAAGTTCTTTTATGGCTACACCTTC.

The CDR3: CASSQFSPRRHYGYTF. CDR3 nucleotide sequence: TGCGCCAGCAGTCAATTCAGCCCGCGACGGCACTATGGCTACACCTTC. The chain carries TRBV23-1 and TRBJ1-2; D unresolved. TRBV23-1 is given ORF status, its function remaining uncertain. This CDR3 has 16 residues. Trimming removed 1 base at V and 3 bases at J, with 15 bases between.

The V call is TRBV12-3 or TRBV12-4, the J call TRBJ1-1, with D unresolved. The CDR3 is 13 residues long. The V end lost 6 bases, the J end lost 3 bases, and 11 bases lay between the germline ends. The CDR3 nucleotides read TGTGCCAGCAGCCCCTATAGGGACACTGAAGCTTTCTTT. Translating gives CASSPYRDTEAFF.

In this sample, this clonotype turned up a few times. V gene TRBV10-3 combines with J gene TRBJ1-2; D may be TRBD1 (5 bases). Germline V CDR1 and CDR2: ENHRY, SYGVKD. The CDR3 is made up of 12 amino acids. The V gene lost 8 bases and the J gene lost 5 bases, with 12 bases spanning the gap. CDR3: CAIGPGGYGYTF. CDR3 DNA sequence: TGTGCCATCGGTCCCGGGGGATATGGCTACACCTTC.

The rearrangement joins TRBV5-6 to TRBJ2-5; D is undetermined. V dropped 1 base and J dropped 5 bases, with 6 bases sitting between them. The CDR3 has 12 amino acids. Germline values: CDR1 SGHDT, CDR2 YYEEEE. The CDR3 reads CASSLSPETQYF. CDR3 coding DNA: TGTGCCAGCAGCTTGTCCCCGGAGACCCAGTACTTC.

This rearrangement joins TRBV6-2 or TRBV6-3 to TRBJ2-3; D is undetermined. This CDR3 has 14 residues. V gave up 6 bases and J gave up 4 bases, with 14 bases separating them. Germline V gene data show CDR1 as MNHEY and CDR2 as SVGEGT. CDR3 in amino acids: CASRARVFADTQYF. CDR3 sequence (DNA): TGTGCCAGCAGAGCTAGAGTCTTTGCAGATACGCAGTATTTT.

This clonotype was seen a handful of times. V usage is TRBV20-1 and J usage is TRBJ2-2; D is tentatively TRBD1 or TRBD2 (5 bases each). Trimming removed 4 bases at V and 4 bases at J, with 10 bases between. Looked up from germline, CDR1 is DFQATT and CDR2 is SNEGSKA (reference sequence). There are 13 residues in the CDR3. The CDR3: CSATRELTGELFF. The CDR3 nucleotides are TGCAGTGCTACCAGGGAGCTCACCGGGGAGCTGTTTTTT.

The chain couples TRBV25-1 to TRBJ1-6; D perhaps matches TRBD1 (6 bases). Germline-derived CDR1 and CDR2 are MGHDK and SYGVNS. The length of the CDR3 is 16 residues. The germline V and J ends were trimmed by 4 bases and 0 bases, with 10 bases remaining between them. The CDR3 is CASSANRVSYNSPLHF. CDR3 nucleotides: TGTGCCAGCAGTGCAAACAGGGTCTCCTATAATTCACCCCTCCACTTT.

This chain's CDR3 is CASSQDYFGQGILSNQPQHF. Here the CDR3 DNA reads TGTGCCAGCAGCCAAGATTACTTCGGACAGGGTATATTGAGCAATCAGCCCCAGCATTTT. V and J are TRBV4-2 and TRBJ1-5, with TRBD1 matching over 8 bases. Germline V gene data show CDR1 as LGHNA and CDR2 as YNFKEQ. This CDR3 has 20 residues. V was clipped by 0 bases and J by 1 base; unmatched bases: 14.

This clonotype was seen a few times. The V call is TRBV14, the J call TRBJ2-3; tentatively, D is TRBD1 or TRBD2 (6 bases each). This CDR3 region has 17 residues. The germline V and J ends were trimmed by 1 base and 5 bases, with 19 bases remaining between them. Germline V gene lookup returns CDR1 SGHDN and CDR2 FVKESK. CDR3 DNA sequence: TGTGCCAGCAGCCAAGTCGGCCCCAGGGGAGGAGGAGATACGCAGTATTTT. This codes for CASSQVGPRGGGDTQYF.

The chain recombines TRBV28 with TRBJ1-5; D remains unclear. In germline, CDR1 is MDHEN, CDR2 SYDVKM. The CDR3 has 13 amino acids. Trimming took 5 bases from V and 1 from J, leaving 6 bases between them. The CDR3 sequence: CASSDYSNQPQHF. DNA of the CDR3: TGTGCCAGCAGTGATTACAGCAATCAGCCCCAGCATTTT.

The CDR3 reads CASSEDQQIGGEKLFF. The CDR3, as DNA: TGTGCCAGCAGTGAAGACCAACAGATCGGTGGAGAAAAACTGTTTTTT. J is TRBJ1-4 and V is TRBV6-1; unclear D gene. The CDR3 length is 16 residues. Germline V lookup: CDR1 MNHNS, CDR2 SASEGT. The V end was cut by 1 base, the J end by 8 bases, with 17 bases between.

As regards this clonotype: An end of the junction does not agree with germline; a read error may underlie this. V gene TRBV4-1 combines with J gene TRBJ2-2, with D perhaps TRBD1 (6 bases). Looked up from germline, CDR1 is MGHRA and CDR2 is YSYEKL. The CDR3 covers 16 residues. The CDR3 loop reads CASTQAGALNTGELFF. The CDR3 DNA reads as TGCGCCAGCACCCAAGCAGGGGCTCTAAACACCGGGGAGCTGTTTTTT.

This clonotype was observed a handful of times. The chain carries TRBV6-1 and TRBJ1-5, with 7 bases aligning to TRBD1. The CDR3 length is 18 residues. From germline, CDR1 is MNHNS and CDR2 SASEGT. J gave up 5 bases and V 5 bases, and 18 bases lay outside the gene matches. CDR3 loop: CASSLGPRQGLMYQPQHF. The CDR3 coding sequence is TGTGCCAGCAGTCTTGGGCCGAGACAGGGCTTAATGTATCAGCCCCAGCATTTT.

J is TRBJ2-5 and V is TRBV6-2 or TRBV6-3; 15 bases are shared with TRBD2. Germline lookup yields CDR1 MNHEY and CDR2 SVGEGT. The V gene end was trimmed by 2 bases and the J gene end by 2 bases; junction bases not matched to a gene: 0. The CDR3 is made up of 16 amino acids. CDR3 sequence: CASSYGLAGGQETQYF. CDR3 bases: TGTGCCAGCAGTTACGGACTAGCGGGAGGGCAAGAGACCCAGTACTTC.

The genes are TRBV29-1 and TRBJ1-1; possible D gene TRBD1, 5 bases. Per germline, CDR1 SQVTM and CDR2 ANQGSEA. V lost 5 bases and J lost 4, with 8 bases in between. The CDR3 has 11 amino acids. The CDR3 sequence is CSVFRATEAFF. The DNA of the CDR3 is TGCAGCGTTTTCAGGGCCACTGAAGCTTTCTTT.